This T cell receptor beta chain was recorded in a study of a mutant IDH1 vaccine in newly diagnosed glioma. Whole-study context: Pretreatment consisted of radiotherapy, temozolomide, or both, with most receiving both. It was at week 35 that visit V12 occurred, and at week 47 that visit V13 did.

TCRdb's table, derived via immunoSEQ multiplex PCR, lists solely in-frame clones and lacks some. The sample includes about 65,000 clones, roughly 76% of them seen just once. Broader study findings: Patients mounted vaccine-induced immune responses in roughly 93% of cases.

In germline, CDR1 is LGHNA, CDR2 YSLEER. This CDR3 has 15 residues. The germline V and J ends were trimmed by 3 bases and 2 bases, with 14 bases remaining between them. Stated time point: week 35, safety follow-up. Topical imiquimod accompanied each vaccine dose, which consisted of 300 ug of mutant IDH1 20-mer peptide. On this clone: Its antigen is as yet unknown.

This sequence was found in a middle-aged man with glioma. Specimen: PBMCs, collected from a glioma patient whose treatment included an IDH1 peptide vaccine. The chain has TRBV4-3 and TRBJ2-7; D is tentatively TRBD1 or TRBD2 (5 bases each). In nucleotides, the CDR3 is TGCGCCAGCAGCCAGGTGGCCGGGGCCCCCTACGAGCAGTACTTC. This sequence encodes CASSQVAGAPYEQYF.